What follows describes a single TCR beta chain. This CDR3 spans 16 amino acids. From germline, CDR1 is SGHVS and CDR2 FNYEAQ. With 5 bases removed from V and 5 bases from J, the gap between germline ends came to 18 bases. This specimen comes from a study of blood T cell repertoires in COVID-19. Study as a whole: PBMCs, B-cell-depleted T cells, or T cells were the source of the cDNA or gDNA that made up the material.

As processed by the authors: Estimation of nucleated cell counts was performed using reference gene primer amplification. Assay: immunoSEQ multiplex PCR; the TCRdb copy retains only in-frame clones and omits some. V, J and clone size derive from that table, while D and trimming were established from the DNA sequence. The table includes over 300,000 clones, around 91% detected once. The material sequenced was peripheral blood. The TCR sequence derives from a young man with active or convalescent COVID-19. The rearrangement links TRBV7-6 to TRBJ1-4; D possibly corresponds to TRBD1 (6 bases). The CDR3 here is CASSPYAGALNEKLFF. The CDR3 DNA sequence: TGTGCCAGCAGCCCCTATGCGGGGGCCTTAAATGAAAAACTGTTTTTT.